This is a list of T cell receptor beta chains from one sample in a study of cytomegalovirus exposure and HLA in healthy donors. Clones were sequenced by immunoSEQ multiplex PCR, and TCRdb holds only the in-frame ones, with some missing. The sample lists nearly 200,000 clones; 75% to 85% were seen once. The sample comprised PBMCs. These receptor sequences come from a woman aged 30 to 39 in good health and CMV-seropositive. Each CDR3 is given with its conserved first and last residue. Fields, in order: V gene, D gene, J gene, clone size, CDR3 protein, CDR3 DNA. D genes are given only for firm matches. Not every row has a clone size; where given, it reads once, few, many or a size class.

v_call: TRBV5-1; d_call: -; j_call: TRBJ2-3; clone_size: -; cdr3_aa: CASSRMGSRTDTQYF; cdr3_nt: TGCGCCAGCAGCCGGATGGGGAGTCGCACAGATACGCAGTATTTT
v_call: TRBV25-1; d_call: -; j_call: TRBJ2-2; clone_size: -; cdr3_aa: CASSEYGLNTGELFF; cdr3_nt: TGTGCCAGCAGTGAATACGGACTCAACACCGGGGAGCTGTTTTTT
v_call: TRBV6-1; d_call: TRBD1; j_call: TRBJ2-7; clone_size: -; cdr3_aa: CASRDRVAYEQYF; cdr3_nt: TGTGCCAGCAGGGACAGGGTCGCCTACGAGCAGTACTTC
v_call: TRBV28; d_call: -; j_call: TRBJ1-5; clone_size: -; cdr3_aa: CASSVPPLGAQHF; cdr3_nt: TGTGCCAGCAGTGTCCCTCCACTCGGGGCCCAGCATTTT
v_call: TRBV30; d_call: -; j_call: TRBJ2-1; clone_size: -; cdr3_aa: CAWRPIQQVNEQFF; cdr3_nt: TGTGCCTGGAGACCAATTCAACAGGTCAATGAGCAGTTCTTC
v_call: TRBV7-6; d_call: TRBD2; j_call: TRBJ2-1; clone_size: -; cdr3_aa: CASSLALGVRETGGLHNEQFF; cdr3_nt: TGTGCCAGCAGCTTAGCTCTAGGCGTCAGGGAAACGGGGGGTCTACACAATGAGCAGTTCTTC
v_call: TRBV5-6; d_call: -; j_call: TRBJ2-3; clone_size: -; cdr3_aa: CASSLGRAEDTQYF; cdr3_nt: TGTGCCAGCAGCTTGGGGCGGGCTGAAGATACGCAGTATTTT
v_call: TRBV30; d_call: TRBD1; j_call: TRBJ1-1; clone_size: -; cdr3_aa: CAWSRWTGTSEAFF; cdr3_nt: TGTGCCTGGAGTCGGTGGACAGGGACTTCTGAAGCTTTCTTT
v_call: TRBV7-2; d_call: -; j_call: TRBJ1-5; clone_size: once; cdr3_aa: CASSGSQGQPQHF; cdr3_nt: TGTGCCAGCAGCGGGTCTCAGGGTCAGCCCCAGCATTTT
v_call: TRBV5-1; d_call: TRBD1; j_call: TRBJ1-2; clone_size: -; cdr3_aa: CASWDRPVTLYGYTF; cdr3_nt: TGCGCCAGCTGGGACAGGCCAGTAACTTTGTATGGCTACACCTTC
v_call: TRBV2; d_call: TRBD2; j_call: TRBJ2-7; clone_size: -; cdr3_aa: CASGLALLYEQYF; cdr3_nt: TGTGCCAGCGGACTAGCGCTCCTCTACGAGCAGTACTTC
v_call: TRBV14; d_call: -; j_call: TRBJ1-1; clone_size: -; cdr3_aa: CASSRPRGDAEAFF; cdr3_nt: TGTGCCAGCAGCCGGCCTCGGGGGGACGCTGAAGCTTTCTTT
v_call: TRBV5-4; d_call: TRBD1; j_call: TRBJ1-4; clone_size: -; cdr3_aa: CASSPGDRGGEKLFF; cdr3_nt: TGTGCCAGCAGCCCGGGGGACAGGGGAGGCGAAAAACTGTTTTTT
v_call: TRBV29-1; d_call: -; j_call: TRBJ1-1; clone_size: -; cdr3_aa: CSVGLFQNTEAFF; cdr3_nt: TGCAGCGTTGGGCTTTTTCAGAACACTGAAGCTTTCTTT
v_call: TRBV5-6; d_call: -; j_call: TRBJ2-1; clone_size: -; cdr3_aa: CASSLMKGRVANEQFF; cdr3_nt: TGTGCCAGCAGCTTGATGAAGGGCAGGGTCGCGAATGAGCAGTTCTTC
v_call: TRBV28; d_call: -; j_call: TRBJ2-7; clone_size: -; cdr3_aa: CASSPPGSPPGQYF; cdr3_nt: TGTGCCAGCAGTCCCCCGGGGAGCCCTCCGGGGCAGTACTTC
v_call: TRBV5-4; d_call: -; j_call: TRBJ2-1; clone_size: -; cdr3_aa: CASSPAEHEQFF; cdr3_nt: TGTGCCAGCAGCCCCGCCGAGCATGAGCAGTTCTTC
v_call: TRBV6-5; d_call: -; j_call: TRBJ2-7; clone_size: -; cdr3_aa: CASGRYEQYF; cdr3_nt: TGTGCCTCCGGTCGGTACGAGCAGTACTTC
v_call: TRBV7-9; d_call: -; j_call: TRBJ1-2; clone_size: -; cdr3_aa: CASSLGGLDYGYTF; cdr3_nt: TGTGCCAGCAGCTTAGGAGGTTTGGACTATGGCTACACCTTC
v_call: TRBV19; d_call: -; j_call: TRBJ1-5; clone_size: -; cdr3_aa: CASGSQGNQPQHF; cdr3_nt: TGTGCCAGTGGATCACAGGGTAATCAGCCCCAGCATTTT
v_call: TRBV7-3; d_call: TRBD1; j_call: TRBJ2-1; clone_size: -; cdr3_aa: CASSPRTGGNEQFF; cdr3_nt: TGTGCCAGCAGCCCACGGACAGGGGGCAATGAGCAGTTCTTC
v_call: TRBV27; d_call: TRBD1; j_call: TRBJ2-1; clone_size: once; cdr3_aa: CASLRTGDNEQFF; cdr3_nt: TGTGCCAGCCTTCGGACAGGAGACAATGAGCAGTTCTTC
v_call: TRBV18; d_call: -; j_call: TRBJ1-4; clone_size: few; cdr3_aa: CASSRVRGEKLFF; cdr3_nt: TGTGCCAGCTCACGGGTTCGGGGTGAAAAACTGTTTTTT
v_call: TRBV4-1; d_call: TRBD2; j_call: TRBJ2-2; clone_size: once; cdr3_aa: CASSQEIRQGGTGELFF; cdr3_nt: TGCGCCAGCAGCCAAGAAATCCGGCAGGGAGGGACCGGGGAGCTGTTTTTT
v_call: TRBV5-4; d_call: -; j_call: TRBJ1-3; clone_size: -; cdr3_aa: CASSPGSGNTIYF; cdr3_nt: TGTGCCAGCAGCCCCGGCTCTGGAAACACCATATATTTT
v_call: TRBV7-2; d_call: TRBD2; j_call: TRBJ2-1; clone_size: -; cdr3_aa: CASSMVGGYNEQFF; cdr3_nt: TGTGCCAGCAGCATGGTGGGAGGGTACAATGAGCAGTTCTTC
v_call: TRBV4-1; d_call: -; j_call: TRBJ2-3; clone_size: -; cdr3_aa: CASSQLVADTQYF; cdr3_nt: TGCGCCAGCAGCCAACTAGTGGCAGATACGCAGTATTTT
v_call: TRBV25-1; d_call: TRBD1; j_call: TRBJ2-2; clone_size: -; cdr3_aa: CASSVHRGLVGELFF; cdr3_nt: TGTGCCAGCAGTGTTCACAGGGGGCTAGTCGGGGAGCTGTTTTTT
v_call: TRBV13; d_call: -; j_call: TRBJ1-1; clone_size: -; cdr3_aa: CASSRVNRAFGAFF; cdr3_nt: TGTGCCAGCAGCCGGGTGAACAGGGCGTTCGGAGCTTTCTTT
v_call: TRBV14; d_call: TRBD1; j_call: TRBJ1-2; clone_size: -; cdr3_aa: CASSLMDRDLTF; cdr3_nt: TGTGCCAGCAGCCTAATGGACAGGGATCTCACCTTC
v_call: TRBV27; d_call: TRBD2; j_call: TRBJ2-7; clone_size: -; cdr3_aa: CASSPGLAGVSGYEQYF; cdr3_nt: TGTGCCAGCAGTCCAGGACTAGCGGGAGTATCGGGCTACGAGCAGTACTTC
v_call: TRBV6-5; d_call: TRBD1; j_call: TRBJ2-7; clone_size: -; cdr3_aa: CASSGQDRVLIEQYF; cdr3_nt: TGTGCCAGCAGCGGGCAGGACAGGGTCCTTATCGAGCAGTACTTC
v_call: TRBV9; d_call: -; j_call: TRBJ2-7; clone_size: -; cdr3_aa: CASSPPTESYEQYF; cdr3_nt: TGTGCCAGCAGCCCTCCGACGGAGTCCTACGAGCAGTACTTC
v_call: TRBV5-6; d_call: -; j_call: TRBJ2-1; clone_size: -; cdr3_aa: CASSADSYNEQFF; cdr3_nt: TGTGCCAGCAGCGCGGACAGCTACAATGAGCAGTTCTTC
v_call: TRBV18; d_call: -; j_call: TRBJ2-1; clone_size: -; cdr3_aa: CASSDRQANNEQFF; cdr3_nt: TGTGCCAGCTCAGATCGGCAGGCCAACAATGAGCAGTTCTTC
v_call: TRBV2; d_call: -; j_call: TRBJ1-1; clone_size: -; cdr3_aa: CASVGPIPANTEAFF; cdr3_nt: TGTGCCAGCGTGGGGCCCATACCGGCGAACACTGAAGCTTTCTTT
v_call: TRBV27; d_call: TRBD1; j_call: TRBJ1-1; clone_size: -; cdr3_aa: CASSPLGQGGSTEAFF; cdr3_nt: TGTGCCAGCAGTCCGCTGGGACAGGGAGGTAGCACTGAAGCTTTCTTT
v_call: TRBV4-1; d_call: TRBD2; j_call: TRBJ2-2; clone_size: -; cdr3_aa: CASSQGGPLAGDTGELFF; cdr3_nt: TGCGCCAGCAGCCAAGGTGGCCCTCTAGCGGGGGACACCGGGGAGCTGTTTTTT
v_call: TRBV27; d_call: -; j_call: TRBJ1-4; clone_size: -; cdr3_aa: CASRNPGSSEKLFF; cdr3_nt: TGTGCCAGCAGAAACCCAGGTAGTAGTGAAAAACTGTTTTTT
v_call: TRBV6-1; d_call: -; j_call: TRBJ2-1; clone_size: -; cdr3_aa: CASSATGSGEQFF; cdr3_nt: TGTGCCAGCAGTGCGACGGGTAGTGGTGAGCAGTTCTTC
v_call: TRBV5-6; d_call: -; j_call: TRBJ2-2; clone_size: -; cdr3_aa: CASSFGGVDTGELFF; cdr3_nt: TGTGCCAGCAGCTTCGGGGGAGTCGACACCGGGGAGCTGTTTTTT
v_call: TRBV18; d_call: TRBD1; j_call: TRBJ1-1; clone_size: -; cdr3_aa: CASSPTDRGTEAFF; cdr3_nt: TGTGCCAGCTCACCTACAGACAGGGGGACTGAAGCTTTCTTT
v_call: TRBV9; d_call: -; j_call: TRBJ1-1; clone_size: -; cdr3_aa: CASSVAGQAEAFF; cdr3_nt: TGTGCCAGCAGCGTCGCCGGACAAGCTGAAGCTTTCTTT
v_call: TRBV9; d_call: TRBD1; j_call: TRBJ1-1; clone_size: -; cdr3_aa: CASNDRGLTEAFF; cdr3_nt: TGTGCCAGCAACGACAGGGGACTTACTGAAGCTTTCTTT
v_call: TRBV7-2; d_call: TRBD1; j_call: TRBJ2-7; clone_size: -; cdr3_aa: CASSITGQGGYEQYF; cdr3_nt: TGTGCCAGCAGCATTACGGGACAGGGTGGCTACGAGCAGTACTTC
v_call: TRBV27; d_call: -; j_call: TRBJ2-7; clone_size: -; cdr3_aa: CASSFEGTYFYEQYF; cdr3_nt: TGTGCCAGCAGTTTTGAGGGGACTTACTTTTACGAGCAGTACTTC